The sequence of this T cell receptor beta chain was determined in a study of blood T cell repertoires in COVID-19. Study-level information: COVID-19 samples, acute and convalescent, were from the United States, Italy and Spain. The analysed material was cDNA or gDNA that came from T cells, B-cell-depleted T cells, or PBMCs.

Authors' methods: The assay estimated nucleated cells by amplifying reference gene primers. Sequenced by immunoSEQ multiplex PCR; TCRdb stores in-frame clones only, minus some. The V and J calls and the clone size are those of that table, but D and trimming were determined from the DNA. The profile shows about 220,000 clones, just over 85% of them singletons. Trimming cost V 1 base and J 7 bases; bases outside gene matches: 2. Germline lookup yields CDR1 MNHEY and CDR2 SVGEGT. This CDR3 has 14 amino acids. This TCR derives from a man aged 25 to 45 who had recovered from COVID-19. This chain uses TRBV6-2 or TRBV6-3 with TRBJ2-1; TRBD2 aligns across 9 bases. The sample taken for sequencing was peripheral blood. CDR3 bases: TGTGCCAGCAGTTACTTTGCGGGGGGGAATGAGCAGTTCTTC. This encodes CASSYFAGGNEQFF.